These 15 T cell receptor beta chains share one sample of origin, sequenced in a study of blood T cell repertoires in COVID-19 (TCRdb year 2020). Receptor amplification or capture employed the immunoSEQ multiplex PCR assay. Entries here come from immuneACCESS through TCRdb and include only in-frame sequences with V and J called. Some clones fail to appear in such tables; in the studies checked, an unresolved V gene covers under half of the shortfall, and the cause of the remainder is unknown. This sample has 200,000 to 300,000 clones in its table, and over 70% of those were observed once. Roughly 7.9% of the sample belongs to the ten largest clones. The sample taken for sequencing was peripheral blood. These receptors all come from a woman of 80 years or more with acute or convalescent COVID-19.

V usage is TRBV6-5 and J usage is TRBJ1-1, with 7 bases matching TRBD1. V was clipped by 0 bases and J by 9 bases; unmatched bases: 4. Germline values: CDR1 MNHEY, CDR2 SVGAGI. The CDR3 totals 13 residues. Here the CDR3 DNA reads TGTGCCAGCAGTTACTCGCGGGACAGCCAAGCTTTCTTT. This encodes CASSYSRDSQAFF.

This chain links TRBV28 with TRBJ1-2; TRBD1 agrees at 7 bases. The germline gives CDR1 MDHEN, CDR2 SYDVKM. The CDR3 contains 14 residues. V lost 2 bases to trimming and J lost 10 bases; unmatched junction nucleotides: 10. CDR3 sequence reads: CASSLTGVIIVYTF. As DNA, the CDR3 is TGTGCCAGCAGTTTAACAGGGGTAATAATAGTCTACACCTTC.

J is TRBJ1-3 and V is TRBV6-5; 10 positions match TRBD1. Germline V gene data show CDR1 as MNHEY and CDR2 as SVGAGI. CDR3 length equals 15 residues. V lost 2 bases and J lost 2; bases outside the gene matches: 0. The CDR3: CASSYGTGAGNTIYF. CDR3 nucleotides: TGTGCCAGCAGTTACGGGACAGGGGCTGGAAACACCATATATTTT.

This clone has a handful of counts. The rearrangement links TRBV19 to TRBJ2-7, with TRBD2 matching 12 bases. Germline CDR1 LNHDA, CDR2 SQIVND (reference sequence). The CDR3 loop spans 14 amino acids. V shed 5 bases and J 7 bases; nucleotides not matched to a gene: 6. This CDR3 is CASSRTSGRSEQYF. CDR3 nucleotide sequence: TGTGCCAGTAGTCGTACTAGCGGGAGGTCGGAGCAGTACTTC.

The chain uses TRBV7-3 and TRBJ1-4; D unresolved. Germline CDR1 reads SGHTA; CDR2 reads FQGTGA. The CDR3 runs 13 residues. Trimming left V 6 bases short and J 3 bases short, with 8 bases between. The CDR3 DNA sequence: TGTGCCAGCAGTCCCGGAGCTAATGAAAAACTGTTTTTT. Protein sequence: CASSPGANEKLFF.

This chain connects TRBV3-1 (or the pseudogene TRBV3-2) to TRBJ1-2; 7 bases are shared with TRBD1. The CDR3 totals 14 residues. The V segment lost 4 bases and the J segment 5 bases; nucleotides outside the gene matches: 7. The germline V gene has CDR1 LGHDT and CDR2 YNNKEL (reference sequence). CDR3 region: CASSPHDREYGYTF. The CDR3 bases are TGTGCCAGCAGCCCCCACGACAGGGAATATGGCTACACCTTC.

The chain is built from TRBV29-1 and TRBJ1-2; D gene uncertain. There are 14 residues in the CDR3. Trimming pared 5 bases from V and 6 bases from J, leaving 19 bases between. Germline assignment: CDR1 SQVTM and CDR2 ANQGSEA. CDR3 protein: CSVFSGSDNNGYTF. The CDR3 DNA reads as TGCAGCGTTTTTTCTGGGTCAGACAACAATGGCTACACCTTC.

The chain uses TRBV9 and TRBJ1-1; D possibly corresponds to TRBD1 (6 bases). Trimming pared 0 bases from V and 0 bases from J, leaving 9 bases between. Germline V CDR1 and CDR2: SGDLS, YYNGEE. The CDR3 runs 15 residues. In nucleotides, the CDR3 is TGTGCCAGCAGCGTAGATCAGGGGATGAACACTGAAGCTTTCTTT. Translated, it gives CASSVDQGMNTEAFF. The variable domain in full, with the rest retrieved from reference TRBV9 and TRBJ1-1, is DSGVTQTPKHLITATGQRVTLRCSPRSGDLSVYWYQQSLDQGLQFLIQYYNGEERAKGNILERFSAQQFPDLHSELNLSSLELGDSALYFCASSVDQGMNTEAFFGQGTRLTVV.

V usage is TRBV5-1 and J usage is TRBJ1-2; no definite D call. V lost 10 bases and J 8 bases, leaving 9 bases between the germline ends. Germline values: CDR1 SGHRS, CDR2 YFSETQ. This CDR3 region has 9 residues. The CDR3 region has the DNA TGCGCCTCGGAGGAAGGCTACACCTTC. Translated, it gives CASEEGYTF.

The V call is TRBV7-2, the J call TRBJ2-3; TRBD2 aligns across 16 bases. This CDR3 contains 18 residues. In germline, CDR1 is SGHTA, CDR2 FQGNSA. Trimming at V came to 3 bases and at J to 2 bases, leaving 5 bases not matched to a gene. The CDR3 protein is CASSFPGLAGGSTDTQYF. The CDR3 DNA follows: TGTGCCAGCAGCTTCCCGGGACTAGCGGGGGGGTCCACAGATACGCAGTATTTT. The full variable domain, rest sourced from reference TRBV7-2 and TRBJ2-3, is GAGVSQSPSNKVTEKGKDVELRCDPISGHTALYWYRQSLGQGLEFLIYFQGNSAPDKSGLPSDRFSAERTGGSVSTLTIQRTQQEDSAVYLCASSFPGLAGGSTDTQYFGPGTRLTVL.

The V call is TRBV3-1 (or the pseudogene TRBV3-2), the J call TRBJ1-1; TRBD1 might be the D (5 bases). This CDR3 has 14 residues. The germline gives CDR1 LGHDT, CDR2 YNNKEL (reference sequence). Trimming stripped 4 bases from V and 5 bases from J, with 14 bases between. The CDR3 is CASSPHHGGTEAFF. CDR3 bases: TGTGCCAGCAGCCCTCATCATGGGGGGACTGAAGCTTTCTTT.

The genes are TRBV6-5 and TRBJ2-5, with a possible D match to TRBD1 (6 bases). The CDR3 has 15 amino acids. V was trimmed by 6 bases and J by 2 bases, leaving 16 bases between them. Germline CDR1 MNHEY, CDR2 SVGAGI. The CDR3 region has the DNA TGTGCCAGCAGACCGGACAGAACAGGGCAAGAGACCCAGTACTTC. Translation: CASRPDRTGQETQYF.

This clone was observed a few times. The CDR3 is CATSTGADQPQHF. The CDR3 nucleotides are TGTGCCACCTCTACAGGGGCGGATCAGCCCCAGCATTTT. The rearrangement links TRBV5-4 to TRBJ1-5; 7 nucleotides agree with TRBD1. V shed 9 bases, J shed 5 bases, and the junction held 8 bases outside the gene matches. CDR1 and CDR2 from the germline V gene are SGHNT and YYREEE (reference sequence). The CDR3 covers 13 residues. Filled out from reference TRBV5-4 and TRBJ1-5, the complete variable domain reads ETGVTQSPTHLIKTRGQQVTLRCSSQSGHNTVSWYQQALGQGPQFIFQYYREEENGRGNFPPRFSGLQFPNYSSELNVNALELDDSALYLCATSTGADQPQHFGDGTRLSIL.

The chain is built from TRBV7-2 and TRBJ1-2; D perhaps matches TRBD1 (6 bases). V gave up 0 bases and J gave up 4 bases, with 12 bases separating them. Germline loops: CDR1 SGHTA, CDR2 FQGNSA. The CDR3 sequence is 15 residues long. CDR3 nucleotides: TGTGCCAGCAGCTTAGCCAGACAGGCGGGCTATGGCTACACCTTC. It codes for CASSLARQAGYGYTF.

A single count supports this clone. The J gene is TRBJ2-3, the V gene TRBV7-8; 10 bases agree with TRBD2. This CDR3 region has 18 residues. J was trimmed by 4 bases and V by 4 bases; bases with no gene match: 14. Per the germline V gene, CDR1 is SGHVS and CDR2 is FQNEAQ. The CDR3 DNA follows: TGTGCCAGCAGCTCGCCAGCCCTACTAGCGGGAAACGCAGATACGCAGTATTTT. Translated: CASSSPALLAGNADTQYF.